This T cell receptor (beta chain) was observed in a study of T cell repertoires in cytomegalovirus infection. Across the study: CMV infection together with matching HLA type was indicated by public TCR beta signatures.

General study points: HLA-C-restricted CMV clonotypes gave the most frequent clonotype in two of eight donors. Cumulative frequency of public TCR beta families picked out carriers of CMV plus the relevant HLA.

TCRdb re-analysed the reads in MiXCR, keeping a single row per CDR3 protein. Of 250,000 or so distinct CDR3 sequences detected, approximately 15% appear once; the ten largest clones hold less than 60%. This clonotype was seen more than once but under ten times. Its cognate antigen is unknown. The origin of this receptor is a human donor in good health (CMV status not recorded). Some clones in this sample may be carry-over from other donors' samples. Sequencing input: CD8+ T cells from PBMCs.

The DNA for the CDR3 is TGTGCCAGCAGCCAAGAGGCCGCATATGGCTACACCTTC. Translated: CASSQEAAYGYTF. The chain employs TRBV3-1 and TRBJ1-2, with D unclear. Trimming removed 0 bases at V and 5 bases at J, with 7 bases between. CDR1 and CDR2 from the germline V gene are LGHDT and YNNKEL (reference sequence). This CDR3 region has 13 residues. Full variable domain (outside the CDR3, taken from reference TRBV3-1 and TRBJ1-2): DTAVSQTPKYLVTQMGNDKSIKCEQNLGHDTMYWYKQDSKKFLKIMFSYNNKELIINETVPNRFSPKSPDKAHLNLHINSLELGDSAVYFCASSQEAAYGYTFGSGTRLTVV.